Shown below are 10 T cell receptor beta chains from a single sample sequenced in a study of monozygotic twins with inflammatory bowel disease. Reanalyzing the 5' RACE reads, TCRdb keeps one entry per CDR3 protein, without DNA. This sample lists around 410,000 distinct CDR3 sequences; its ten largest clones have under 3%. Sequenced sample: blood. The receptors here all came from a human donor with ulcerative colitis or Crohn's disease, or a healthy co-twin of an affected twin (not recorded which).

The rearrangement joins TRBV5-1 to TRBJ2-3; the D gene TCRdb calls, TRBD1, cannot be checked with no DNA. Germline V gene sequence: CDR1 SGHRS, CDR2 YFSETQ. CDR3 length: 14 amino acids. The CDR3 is CASSRRQGSDTQYF.

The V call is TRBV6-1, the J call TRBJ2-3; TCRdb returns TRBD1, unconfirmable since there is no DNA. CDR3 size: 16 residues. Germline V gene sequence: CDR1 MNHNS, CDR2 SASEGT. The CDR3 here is CASSPRDRGLRDTQYF.

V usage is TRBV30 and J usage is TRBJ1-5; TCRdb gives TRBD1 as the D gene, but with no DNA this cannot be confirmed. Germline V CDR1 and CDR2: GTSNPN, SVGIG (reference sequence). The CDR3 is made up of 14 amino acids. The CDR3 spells CAWSPTGPNQPQHF.

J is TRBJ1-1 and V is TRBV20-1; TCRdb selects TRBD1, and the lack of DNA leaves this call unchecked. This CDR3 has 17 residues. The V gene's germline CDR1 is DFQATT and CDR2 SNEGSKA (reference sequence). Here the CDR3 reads CSARPRDRGDWRTEAFF.

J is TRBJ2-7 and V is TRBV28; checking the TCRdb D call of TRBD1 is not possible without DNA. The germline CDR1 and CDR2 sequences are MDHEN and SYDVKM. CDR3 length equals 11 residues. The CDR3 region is CASSLPGQQYF.

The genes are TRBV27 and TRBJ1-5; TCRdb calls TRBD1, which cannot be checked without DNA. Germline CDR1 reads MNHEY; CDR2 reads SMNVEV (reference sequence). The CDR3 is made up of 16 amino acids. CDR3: CASSPGPSYSNQPQHF.

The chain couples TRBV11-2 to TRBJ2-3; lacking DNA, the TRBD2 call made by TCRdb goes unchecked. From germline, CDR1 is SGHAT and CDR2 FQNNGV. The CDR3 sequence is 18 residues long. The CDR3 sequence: CASSFGLAGASFTDTQYF.

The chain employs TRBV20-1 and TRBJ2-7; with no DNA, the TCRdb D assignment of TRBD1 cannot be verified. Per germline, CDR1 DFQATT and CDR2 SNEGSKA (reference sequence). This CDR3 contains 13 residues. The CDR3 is CSAGGPPLYEQYF.

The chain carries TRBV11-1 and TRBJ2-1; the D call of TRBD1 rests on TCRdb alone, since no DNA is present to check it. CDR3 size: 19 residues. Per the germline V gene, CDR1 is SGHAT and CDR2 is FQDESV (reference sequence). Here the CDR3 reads CASSLEVAWMGDSYNEQFF.

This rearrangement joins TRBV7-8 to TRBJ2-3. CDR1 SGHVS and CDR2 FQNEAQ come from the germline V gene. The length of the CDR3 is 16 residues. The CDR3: CASSSSSEPNTDTQYF.